A selection of T cell receptor beta chains follows, all from one sample in a study of T cell responses to AZD1222 COVID-19 vaccine. Data came from immunoSEQ multiplex PCR; TCRdb stores just in-frame clones and leaves some out. The profile shows 200,000 or so clones, about 93% of them singletons. The sequenced sample was peripheral blood, obtained 28 days after the second AZD1222 dose. The source of these receptors is an adult who received the AZD1222 COVID-19 vaccine. CDR3s include the opening cysteine and the closing phenylalanine or tryptophan. A D gene is named only where the DNA matches it firmly. Some rows have no size entry. The others give once, few or many, or a class for an expanded clone.

>TRBV6-6|-|TRBJ1-5|-
CASSYDRNSNQPQHF
TGTGCCAGCAGTTACGACCGAAATAGCAATCAGCCCCAGCATTTT
>TRBV4-2|-|TRBJ1-2|-
CASSQEIIGLSRHGYTF
TGTGCCAGCAGCCAAGAAATAATAGGCCTCAGCCGGCATGGCTACACCTTC
>TRBV12-5|-|TRBJ1-1|few
CASAPDGGEAFF
TGTGCTAGTGCCCCGGACGGGGGTGAAGCTTTCTTT
>TRBV10-3|-|TRBJ1-1|-
CAISEGQMNTEAFF
TGTGCCATCAGTGAGGGACAGATGAACACTGAAGCTTTCTTT
>TRBV5-1|-|TRBJ1-1|few
CASSLAPGMNTEAFF
TGCGCCAGCAGCTTGGCCCCGGGGATGAACACTGAAGCTTTCTTT
>TRBV18|-|TRBJ2-7|few
CASSRGSQTYEQYF
TGTGCCAGCTCACGGGGGAGCCAGACCTACGAGCAGTACTTC
>TRBV5-3|TRBD1|TRBJ1-1|-
CATATRQGQVEAFF
TGTGCCACTGCCACTCGACAGGGGCAGGTCGAAGCTTTCTTT
>TRBV7-9|-|TRBJ2-5|once
CASSLARGQTGPTQYF
TGTGCCAGCAGCTTAGCGCGGGGTCAGACAGGGCCGACCCAGTACTTC
>TRBV19|-|TRBJ1-5|-
CASSIVARDGQPQHF
TGTGCCAGTAGTATAGTAGCCAGGGACGGGCAGCCCCAGCATTTT
>TRBV5-1|TRBD1|TRBJ2-2|-
CASRDRGLTGELFF
TGCGCCAGCCGGGACAGGGGGCTTACCGGGGAGCTGTTTTTT
>TRBV9|TRBD1|TRBJ2-1|-
CASSVVGGQGGNEQFF
TGTGCCAGCAGCGTAGTAGGAGGACAGGGGGGTAATGAGCAGTTCTTC
>TRBV4-3|-|TRBJ1-1|once
CASSQEIQGPTEAFF
TGCGCCAGCAGCCAAGAAATACAGGGACCCACTGAAGCTTTCTTT
>TRBV5-6|-|TRBJ2-2|-
CASGINQNTGELFF
TGTGCCAGCGGCATAAACCAGAACACCGGGGAGCTGTTTTTT
>TRBV11-2|TRBD1|TRBJ1-1|-
CASSILTGRSTEAFF
TGTGCCAGCAGCATACTGACAGGGAGATCCACTGAAGCTTTCTTT
>TRBV11-2|-|TRBJ1-4|-
CASSQGGGRRNEKLFF
TGTGCCAGCAGCCAGGGCGGGGGACGGCGTAATGAAAAACTGTTTTTT
>TRBV25-1|TRBD1|TRBJ1-1|-
CASSEPGRGLTEAFF
TGTGCCAGCAGTGAACCTGGCAGGGGGTTGACTGAAGCTTTCTTT
>TRBV28|TRBD2|TRBJ2-3|-
CASSLNSGGADTQYF
TGTGCCAGCAGTCTAAATAGCGGGGGGGCTGATACGCAGTATTTT
>TRBV27|-|TRBJ1-2|-
CASSSGWGNGYTF
TGTGCCAGCAGTTCAGGATGGGGCAATGGCTACACCTTC
>TRBV27|-|TRBJ2-3|-
CASRGNALIRTDTQYF
TGTGCCAGCAGGGGTAATGCGTTGATTCGCACAGATACGCAGTATTTT
>TRBV3-1/TRBV3-2|-|TRBJ2-2|once
CASSQDRGELFF
TGTGCCAGCAGCCAAGACAGGGGGGAGCTGTTTTTT
>TRBV5-1|-|TRBJ1-2|-
CASNPIPGVEGYGYTF
TGCGCCAGCAACCCAATCCCGGGAGTGGAGGGCTATGGCTACACCTTC
>TRBV7-3|-|TRBJ1-1|-
CASSRGLNTEAFF
TGTGCCAGCAGCCGGGGTCTCAACACTGAAGCTTTCTTT
>TRBV12-3/TRBV12-4|-|TRBJ1-2|-
CASSAGTVYGYTF
TGTGCCAGCAGTGCCGGGACGGTTTATGGCTACACCTTC
>TRBV20-1|-|TRBJ1-1|-
CSARDGTEAFF
TGCAGTGCAAGAGACGGGACTGAAGCTTTCTTT
>TRBV12-3/TRBV12-4|-|TRBJ1-5|once
CASSLSGQPQHF
TGTGCCAGCAGTTTGTCAGGTCAGCCCCAGCATTTT
>TRBV3-1/TRBV3-2|-|TRBJ2-5|-
CASGQFTRETQYF
TGTGCCAGCGGACAGTTTACCAGGGAGACCCAGTACTTC
>TRBV5-6|TRBD1|TRBJ1-1|-
CASRVEKGQGAENTEAFF
TGTGCCAGCAGGGTAGAAAAGGGACAGGGGGCAGAGAACACTGAAGCTTTCTTT
>TRBV7-8|-|TRBJ1-5|-
CASSLAGTGLGQPQHF
TGTGCCAGCAGCTTAGCGGGAACAGGGTTAGGACAGCCCCAGCATTTT
>TRBV6-5|-|TRBJ2-7|-
CASSRTGNYEQYF
TGTGCCAGCAGTCGGACGGGGAACTACGAGCAGTACTTC
>TRBV6-5|-|TRBJ1-6|-
CASSYPPDRFDSPLHF
TGTGCCAGCAGTTACCCCCCCGACAGGTTCGATTCACCCCTCCACTTT
>TRBV28|-|TRBJ1-6|-
CASRDGPSSPLHF
TGTGCCAGCAGGGATGGCCCCTCTTCACCCCTCCACTTT
>TRBV19|-|TRBJ1-1|-
CASSIWGRGTEAFF
TGTGCCAGTAGTATCTGGGGGCGAGGCACTGAAGCTTTCTTT
>TRBV18|-|TRBJ1-5|-
CASSPTTKYGQGSLGEPQHF
TGTGCCAGCTCACCCACCACGAAATACGGGCAGGGAAGCCTGGGAGAGCCCCAGCATTTT
>TRBV29-1|TRBD1|TRBJ1-2|-
CSVLPGTGGYGYTF
TGCAGCGTCCTTCCCGGGACAGGGGGCTATGGCTACACCTTC
>TRBV6-2/TRBV6-3|-|TRBJ1-2|-
CASSYSTANYGYTF
TGTGCCAGCAGTTACTCGACAGCTAACTATGGCTACACCTTC
>TRBV4-3|TRBD2|TRBJ2-1|-
CASSRLAGNYNEQFF
TGCGCCAGCAGTCGACTAGCGGGGAACTACAATGAGCAGTTCTTC
>TRBV29-1|TRBD2|TRBJ2-2|-
CSVGGGPDTGELFF
TGCAGCGTTGGGGGAGGGCCGGACACCGGGGAGCTGTTTTTT
>TRBV27|-|TRBJ1-2|-
CASRIHREGYGYTF
TGTGCCAGCAGAATCCACAGGGAGGGCTATGGCTACACCTTC
>TRBV9|-|TRBJ2-3|-
CASGRGETDTQYF
TGTGCCAGCGGGCGGGGAGAAACAGATACGCAGTATTTT
>TRBV6-1|-|TRBJ1-2|-
CATRERVYGYTF
TGTGCCACCCGTGAAAGGGTTTATGGCTACACCTTC
>TRBV7-3|-|TRBJ1-5|-
CASSLMAGNNQPQHF
TGTGCCAGCAGCTTAATGGCAGGAAATAATCAGCCCCAGCATTTT
>TRBV5-1|-|TRBJ2-2|-
CASSLEGRVSTGELFF
TGCGCCAGCAGCTTGGAGGGCAGGGTCTCGACCGGGGAGCTGTTTTTT
>TRBV4-2|-|TRBJ1-1|-
CASSQSGARTEAFF
TGTGCCAGCAGCCAAAGCGGGGCGAGGACTGAAGCTTTCTTT
>TRBV6-2/TRBV6-3|-|TRBJ2-5|-
CASSSRRETQYF
TGTGCCAGCAGTTCTAGGAGGGAGACCCAGTACTTC
>TRBV14|-|TRBJ1-4|once
CASSQLSDGGIGKLFF
TGTGCCAGCAGCCAACTGTCCGACGGGGGCATCGGGAAACTGTTTTTT
>TRBV18|-|TRBJ2-5|-
CASSPPSYQETQYF
TGTGCCAGCTCACCACCGTCGTACCAAGAGACCCAGTACTTC
>TRBV12-3/TRBV12-4|-|TRBJ1-1|-
CASSLGRNTEAFF
TGTGCCAGCAGTTTAGGCAGGAACACTGAAGCCTTCTTT
>TRBV5-1|-|TRBJ2-5|-
CASSLALGTVQETQYF
TGCGCCAGCAGCTTGGCGTTGGGGACGGTGCAAGAGACCCAGTACTTC
>TRBV19|-|TRBJ1-4|-
CASSVLGANEKLFF
TGTGCCAGTAGTGTTCTAGGGGCTAATGAAAAACTGTTTTTT
>TRBV5-5|-|TRBJ1-1|-
CASSLVWATEAFF
TGTGCCAGCAGCTTGGTTTGGGCTACTGAAGCTTTCTTT
>TRBV7-2|-|TRBJ1-5|-
CASSFIAGSQPQHF
TGTGCCAGCAGCTTTATTGCGGGCTCTCAGCCCCAGCATTTT
>TRBV4-2|-|TRBJ2-7|-
CASSQATSDRGEQYF
TGTGCCAGCAGCCAAGCAACGTCAGATAGGGGCGAGCAGTACTTC